This TCR beta chain was documented in a study of blood T cell repertoires in COVID-19. Study-level background: PBMCs, B-cell-depleted T cells, or T cells were the source of the cDNA or gDNA that made up the material.

Authors' processing steps: The assay estimated nucleated cells by amplifying reference gene primers. Using immunoSEQ multiplex PCR, the repertoire was profiled, and TCRdb retains in-frame clones only, with some absent. Clone size and the V and J calls come from that table; the DNA yielded D and trimming. The table lists some 87,000 clones, more than 80% of them singletons. The origin of this receptor is a human donor in a cohort sampled during active COVID-19. Sequenced input: peripheral blood.

CDR3 region: CASSIKHYSNQPQHF. The DNA of the CDR3 is TGTGCCAGTAGTATCAAGCATTATAGCAATCAGCCCCAGCATTTT. This chain links TRBV19 with TRBJ1-5; D is unresolved. V was cut by 3 bases and J by 0 bases, with 9 bases left in between. The CDR3 has 15 amino acids. Per the germline V gene, CDR1 is LNHDA and CDR2 is SQIVND (reference sequence).